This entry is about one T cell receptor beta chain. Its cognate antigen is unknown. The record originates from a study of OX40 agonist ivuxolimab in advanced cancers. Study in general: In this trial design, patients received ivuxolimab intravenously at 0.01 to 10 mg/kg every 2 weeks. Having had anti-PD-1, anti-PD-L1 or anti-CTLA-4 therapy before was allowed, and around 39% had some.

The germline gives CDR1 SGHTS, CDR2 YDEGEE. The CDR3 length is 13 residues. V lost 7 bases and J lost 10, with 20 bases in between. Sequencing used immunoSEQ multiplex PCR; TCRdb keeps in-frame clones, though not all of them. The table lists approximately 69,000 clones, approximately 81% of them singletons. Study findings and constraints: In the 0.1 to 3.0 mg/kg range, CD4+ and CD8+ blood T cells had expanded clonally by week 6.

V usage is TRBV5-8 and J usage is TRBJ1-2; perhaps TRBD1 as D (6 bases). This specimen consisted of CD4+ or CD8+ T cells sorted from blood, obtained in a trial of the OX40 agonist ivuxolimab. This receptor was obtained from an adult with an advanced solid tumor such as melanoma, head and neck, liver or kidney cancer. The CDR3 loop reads CASSWGGARDYTF. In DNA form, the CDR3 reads TGTGCCAGCTCCTGGGGGGGGGCTCGTGACTACACCTTC.